This TCR beta chain emerged from a study of radiation and T cells in renal cell carcinoma. Points from the study as a whole: Irradiated tumors had higher TCR clonality than control tumors.

Regarding treatment: treatment-naive control, cytoreductive nephrectomy. Comment on this clone: Its target is unknown.

Sequenced by immunoSEQ multiplex PCR; TCRdb stores in-frame clones only, minus some. Altogether 15,000 to 20,000 clones are present, about 55% being singletons, with the ten largest covering about 33%. The sample consisted of tumor tissue, taken from a patient whose treatment was nephrectomy without radiotherapy. This TCR was recovered from a man aged 45-65 years with renal cell carcinoma.

The CDR3 bases are TGTGCCAGCAGCTTGAACAGTTTGTCCAGCACAGATACGCAGTATTTT. Translated, it gives CASSLNSLSSTDTQYF. The chain has TRBV5-4 and TRBJ2-3, with D unresolved. The CDR3 contains 16 residues. Germline values: CDR1 SGHNT, CDR2 YYREEE (reference sequence). Trimming removed 1 base from V and 0 bases from J, with 12 bases in between.